The clone carrying this TCR beta chain came up a few times. Measured with immunoSEQ multiplex PCR; TCRdb has only the in-frame clones, and not every one. The repertoire has 70,000 or so clones, around 74% of them found once; the top ten carry under 25%. The data were taken from a study of blood T cell repertoires in COVID-19. Study as a whole: From the United States, Italy and Spain came samples of acute and convalescent COVID-19.

The germline CDR1 and CDR2 sequences are MDHEN and SYDVKM. This CDR3 region has 13 residues. V was pared by 7 bases and J by 4 bases, with 13 bases between. Sequencing input: peripheral blood. The gene calls are TRBV28 and TRBJ1-2; tentative D call: TRBD1 (5 bases). The TCR originated in a man in his 70s with acute or convalescent COVID-19. The CDR3 is CASKGYQGYGYTF. The CDR3 nucleotides read TGTGCCAGCAAGGGGTACCAGGGCTATGGCTACACCTTC.